This passage covers 10 T cell receptor beta chains from one sample sequenced in a study of blood T cell repertoires in COVID-19. Sequencing was performed with immunoSEQ multiplex PCR; in TCRdb, only in-frame clones are kept and a portion is missing. The data show about 120,000 clones, 80% to 90% seen once. Sequences were obtained from peripheral blood. These receptors all come from a woman aged 50 to 60 with acute or convalescent COVID-19.

The chain joins TRBV14 to TRBJ2-7, with D maybe TRBD1 (5 bases). V was clipped by 0 bases and J by 2 bases, with 11 bases between them. CDR1 is SGHDN and CDR2 is FVKESK in the germline V gene. This CDR3 is 15 amino acids long. CDR3: CASSQEVGRAYEQYF. The CDR3, as DNA: TGTGCCAGCAGCCAAGAAGTTGGCAGGGCCTACGAGCAGTACTTC.

Points on this clone: The junction differs from germline at one of its ends, possibly a read error. V usage is TRBV19 and J usage is TRBJ2-5; tentative D call: TRBD2 (5 bases). Looked up from germline, CDR1 is LNHDA and CDR2 is SQIVND (reference sequence). This CDR3 has 13 amino acids. Here the CDR3 reads CASGWGDQETQYF. The CDR3 nucleotides are TGTGCCAGTGGGTGGGGAGACCAGGAGACCCAGTACTTC.

The genes are TRBV5-1 and TRBJ1-2; 7 nucleotides line up with TRBD1. CDR3 length equals 14 residues. V lost 4 bases and J lost 6; bases outside the gene matches: 9. CDR1 SGHRS and CDR2 YFSETQ come from the germline V gene. This CDR3 is CASSRTGAADGYTF. The CDR3 DNA reads TGCGCCAGCAGCCGCACAGGGGCTGCGGATGGCTACACCTTC. The entire variable domain, with the rest obtained from reference TRBV5-1 and TRBJ1-2, is as follows: KAGVTQTPRYLIKTRGQQVTLSCSPISGHRSVSWYQQTPGQGLQFLFEYFSETQRNKGNFPGRFSGRQFSNSRSEMNVSTLELGDSALYLCASSRTGAADGYTFGSGTRLTVV.

For the CDR3, the DNA is TGCGCCAGCAGCCGGGAAACGACAGGGGGAGGCTATGGCTACACCTTC. This translates into CASSRETTGGGYGYTF. This chain uses TRBV5-1 with TRBJ1-2; 9 bases are a match to TRBD1. CDR3 length: 16 amino acids. Trimming cost V 4 bases and J 4 bases; bases outside gene matches: 11. Germline CDR1 is SGHRS and CDR2 is YFSETQ.

The chain uses TRBV18 and TRBJ2-7; D perhaps matches TRBD1 (6 bases). The CDR3 is 15 residues long. Trimming took off 3 bases at V and 2 bases at J, with 14 bases between the two ends. Germline-derived CDR1 and CDR2 are KGHSH and LQKENI. In nucleotides, the CDR3 is TGTGCCAGCTCACCGCAGGGGCTGAACCCCTACGAGCAGTACTTC. Translated: CASSPQGLNPYEQYF.

The chain recombines TRBV5-5 with TRBJ2-3; the D gene is possibly TRBD1 (7 bases). The CDR3 length is 17 residues. V was pared by 0 bases and J by 1 base, with 15 bases between. The germline gives CDR1 SGHKS, CDR2 YYEKEE (reference sequence). DNA of the CDR3: TGTGCCAGCAGCTTGGAAGGAGGGGGCAAGGGCACAGATACGCAGTATTTT. Its protein product is CASSLEGGGKGTDTQYF.

This clone showed up just once. The chain employs TRBV7-8 and TRBJ2-1; 7 bases are a match to TRBD2. The trim removed 5 bases at V and 0 bases at J, leaving 4 bases unmatched. The germline gives CDR1 SGHVS, CDR2 FQNEAQ. CDR3 length: 15 residues. The CDR3 bases are TGTGCCAGCAGCGTGACTAGCCTCTCCTACAATGAGCAGTTCTTC. This gives the protein CASSVTSLSYNEQFF.

This chain connects TRBV5-1 to TRBJ2-1; 14 positions agree with TRBD2. With V trimmed by 4 bases and J by 9 bases, 3 bases remained unmatched. The CDR3 sequence is 14 residues long. Germline values: CDR1 SGHRS, CDR2 YFSETQ. The CDR3 DNA is TGCGCCAGCAGCCTGGGACTAGCGGGGGTTGAGCAGTTCTTC. Translated, it gives CASSLGLAGVEQFF.

The V gene is TRBV5-4, the J gene TRBJ2-5, with D tentatively TRBD1 (6 bases). Germline CDR1 and CDR2: SGHNT and YYREEE (reference sequence). The CDR3 extends over 15 amino acids. Trimming stripped 5 bases from V and 0 bases from J, with 14 bases between. The CDR3 DNA reads as TGTGCCAGCAGTCCGGGACACCAGTACCAAGAGACCCAGTACTTC. As protein: CASSPGHQYQETQYF.

The chain carries TRBV7-9 and TRBJ2-7; TRBD2 matches 7 bases. The CDR3 sequence is 16 residues long. The germline CDR1 and CDR2 sequences are SEHNR and FQNEAQ (reference sequence). V lost 5 bases, J lost 6 bases, and 16 bases stayed unmatched. CDR3 nucleotide sequence: TGTGCCAGCAGCCACCCCTTGGAGGGACTACTGGTCGAGCAGTACTTC. This translates into CASSHPLEGLLVEQYF. Complete variable domain (other parts from reference TRBV7-9 and TRBJ2-7): DTGVSQNPRHKITKRGQNVTFRCDPISEHNRLYWYRQTLGQGPEFLTYFQNEAQLEKSRLLSDRFSAERPKGSFSTLEIQRTEQGDSAMYLCASSHPLEGLLVEQYFGPGTRLTVT.